The rows below give T cell receptor beta chains drawn from one sample of a study of shared clonotypes between healthy human individuals. Only in-frame clones appear in the TCRdb table, and some are missing; sequencing was by immunoSEQ multiplex PCR. Of some 2.1 million clones listed, over 85% are singletons. The sequenced sample consisted of naive CD8+ T cells from PBMCs. The receptors originated from a man aged 18 to 35 in good health. Some clones in this sample may be carry-over from other donors' samples. CDR3s include the opening cysteine and the closing phenylalanine or tryptophan. D genes are given only for firm matches. Rows may omit the clone size; those that give it use once, few, many or a size class.

j_gene,d_gene,len,abundance,v_gene,CDR3aa,CDR3nt
TRBJ2-3,TRBD2,17,NA,TRBV27,CASSLESSGMFPDTQYF,TGTGCCAGCAGTTTAGAATCTAGCGGGATGTTTCCGGATACGCAGTATTTT
TRBJ2-7,NA,12,NA,TRBV28,CASSLDNYEQYF,TGTGCCAGCAGTCTGGACAACTACGAGCAGTACTTC
TRBJ2-6,NA,13,NA,TRBV27,CASRGSRANVLTF,TGTGCCAGCCGGGGGAGTAGGGCCAACGTCCTGACTTTC
TRBJ2-5,TRBD2,16,NA,TRBV7-9,CASSLEAGLAGVTQYF,TGTGCCAGCAGCTTAGAAGCGGGACTAGCGGGAGTTACCCAGTACTTC
TRBJ2-2,TRBD1,17,NA,TRBV7-9,CASSLINTDRSTGELFF,TGTGCCAGCAGCTTAATAAATACGGACAGGTCCACCGGGGAGCTGTTTTTT
TRBJ2-7,TRBD2,13,NA,TRBV2,CASSAGGPFEQYF,TGTGCCAGCTCGGCGGGAGGTCCCTTCGAGCAGTACTTC
TRBJ1-3,NA,15,NA,TRBV15,CATSRGGRSGNTIYF,TGTGCCACCAGCAGAGGCGGCAGGTCTGGAAACACCATATATTTT
TRBJ2-5,NA,19,NA,TRBV27,CASSFRRQVRLGCQETQYF,TGTGCCAGCAGTTTCCGTCGGCAGGTAAGGCTAGGTTGCCAAGAGACCCAGTACTTC
TRBJ2-7,NA,15,NA,TRBV6-5,CASSSRYSEGNEQYF,TGTGCCAGCAGTTCCCGGTACTCAGAGGGGAACGAGCAGTACTTC
TRBJ1-1,NA,13,once,TRBV28,CASSLLKDTEAFF,TGTGCCAGCAGTTTATTGAAGGACACTGAAGCTTTCTTT
TRBJ1-5,NA,14,NA,TRBV7-9,CATQSRDRNQPQHF,TGTGCCACACAGAGCCGGGACCGCAATCAGCCCCAGCATTTT
TRBJ1-1,NA,15,NA,TRBV4-1,CASSQEAASNTEAFF,TGCGCCAGCAGCCAAGAAGCCGCGTCGAACACTGAAGCTTTCTTT
TRBJ1-4,TRBD1,16,NA,TRBV5-4,CASSFRDRAYNEKLFF,TGTGCCAGCAGCTTTAGGGACAGGGCGTATAATGAAAAACTGTTTTTT
TRBJ2-1,NA,14,NA,TRBV7-9,CASNPTATYNEQFF,TGTGCCAGCAATCCAACAGCAACCTACAATGAGCAGTTCTTC
TRBJ2-2,NA,15,NA,TRBV6-5,CASRNSRWGTGELFF,TGTGCCAGCAGGAATAGTAGGTGGGGGACCGGGGAGCTGTTTTTT
TRBJ2-3,TRBD1,15,NA,TRBV27,CASSPTGGVTDTQYF,TGTGCCAGCAGTCCGACAGGGGGCGTCACAGATACGCAGTATTTT
TRBJ2-7,NA,15,NA,TRBV7-9,CASSSPRARNYEQYF,TGTGCCAGCAGCTCCCCCCGGGCGAGGAATTACGAGCAGTACTTC
TRBJ2-7,NA,13,NA,TRBV7-9,CASSLASIYEQYF,TGTGCCAGCAGCTTAGCTAGCATATACGAGCAGTACTTC
TRBJ1-2,NA,15,NA,TRBV4-1,CASSQDPGRVYGYTF,TGCGCCAGCAGCCAAGATCCCGGGAGGGTCTATGGCTACACCTTC
TRBJ1-4,NA,19,NA,TRBV27,CASSPSIWAGPQVGEKLFF,TGTGCCAGCAGTCCCTCCATTTGGGCAGGGCCCCAGGTTGGAGAAAAACTGTTTTTT
TRBJ1-3,NA,15,NA,TRBV9,CASSVVGGNGNTIYF,TGTGCCAGCAGCGTAGTAGGAGGGAATGGAAACACCATATATTTT
TRBJ2-1,NA,15,NA,TRBV5-6,CASSPLADSYNEQFF,TGTGCCAGCAGCCCTTTAGCGGACTCCTACAATGAGCAGTTCTTC
TRBJ2-5,NA,17,NA,TRBV7-2,CASSFHYQTGPQETQYF,TGTGCCAGCAGTTTCCATTATCAGACAGGCCCCCAAGAGACCCAGTACTTC
TRBJ2-5,NA,14,NA,TRBV27,CASSLFPGQRDQYF,TGTGCCAGCAGTTTGTTTCCGGGACAAAGGGACCAGTACTTC
TRBJ2-1,NA,17,NA,TRBV27,CASSGLAADFSYNEQFF,TGTGCCAGCAGCGGTCTAGCAGCGGACTTTTCCTACAATGAGCAGTTCTTC
TRBJ1-1,NA,13,NA,TRBV15,CATSRGGDTEAFF,TGTGCCACCAGCAGGGGGGGGGACACTGAAGCTTTCTTT
TRBJ2-2,NA,15,NA,TRBV30,CAWTGGGPHTGELFF,TGTGCCTGGACTGGCGGAGGGCCGCACACCGGGGAGCTGTTTTTT
TRBJ1-1,TRBD1,15,NA,TRBV2,CASSEGGTDLTEAFF,TGTGCCAGCAGTGAAGGGGGGACAGATCTCACTGAAGCTTTCTTT
TRBJ1-5,TRBD1,15,NA,TRBV7-8,CASSLEPDRVQPQHF,TGTGCCAGCAGCTTAGAGCCGGACAGGGTTCAGCCCCAGCATTTT
TRBJ1-1,TRBD1,14,NA,TRBV27,CASSPRQGSPEAFF,TGTGCCAGCAGTCCCCGACAGGGTTCCCCTGAAGCTTTCTTT
TRBJ2-1,TRBD2,15,NA,TRBV5-4,CASSWKREDGNEQFF,TGTGCCAGCAGCTGGAAGCGGGAAGATGGCAATGAGCAGTTCTTC
TRBJ1-5,NA,15,NA,TRBV2,CASSEGGNSNQPQHF,TGTGCCAGCAGTGAAGGGGGAAATAGCAATCAGCCCCAGCATTTT
TRBJ2-5,NA,15,NA,TRBV27,CASTPRQNIRETQYF,TGTGCCAGCACCCCTAGACAGAACATTCGAGAGACCCAGTACTTC
TRBJ1-2,NA,14,NA,TRBV19,CASSPSPINYGYTF,TGTGCCAGTAGTCCCAGCCCAATTAACTATGGCTACACCTTC
TRBJ1-1,TRBD1,14,few,TRBV2,CASSETGSGTEAFF,TGTGCCAGCAGTGAGACAGGGAGCGGGACTGAAGCTTTCTTT
TRBJ2-7,NA,16,NA,TRBV6-6,CASSQAIELIRAEQYF,TGTGCCAGCAGCCAGGCGATCGAGTTAATCCGGGCCGAGCAGTACTTC
TRBJ2-1,NA,17,NA,TRBV28,CASSSAVSAESYNEQFF,TGTGCCAGCAGCTCAGCAGTTTCGGCAGAGTCTTACAATGAGCAGTTCTTC
TRBJ1-2,TRBD1,14,NA,TRBV4-1,CASSPARGLYGYTF,TGCGCCAGCAGCCCAGCAAGGGGGCTGTATGGCTACACCTTC
TRBJ2-3,NA,16,NA,TRBV28,CASSLWRVYPTDTQYF,TGTGCCAGCAGTTTATGGCGGGTTTATCCCACAGATACGCAGTATTTT
TRBJ1-1,NA,14,NA,TRBV28,CASSEHRANTEAFF,TGTGCCAGCAGTGAACACAGGGCGAACACTGAAGCTTTCTTT
TRBJ2-7,TRBD2,15,NA,TRBV7-2,CASSLDLAGLYEQYF,TGTGCCAGCAGCTTAGACTTAGCGGGACTCTACGAGCAGTACTTC
TRBJ2-1,TRBD2,16,NA,TRBV28,CASSPPLAVIYNEQFF,TGTGCCAGCAGTCCACCCCTAGCGGTCATCTACAATGAGCAGTTCTTC
TRBJ1-4,NA,16,NA,TRBV4-3,CASSQDQGTRGEKLFF,TGCGCCAGCAGCCAGGACCAAGGGACACGGGGAGAAAAACTGTTTTTT
TRBJ2-7,TRBD2,15,NA,TRBV30,CAWSGLAGDYYEQYF,TGTGCCTGGAGTGGCCTAGCGGGAGATTACTACGAGCAGTACTTC
TRBJ2-2,NA,15,NA,TRBV2,CASSEGPGGTGELFF,TGTGCCAGCAGTGAAGGGCCTGGAGGGACCGGGGAGCTGTTTTTT
TRBJ2-7,NA,13,NA,TRBV4-2,CASSQVSGLEQYF,TGTGCCAGCAGCCAAGTAAGCGGGCTCGAGCAGTACTTC
TRBJ1-1,TRBD1,15,NA,TRBV4-1,CASSHRTGGGTEAFF,TGCGCCAGCAGCCACCGGACAGGGGGCGGGACTGAAGCTTTCTTT
TRBJ2-1,TRBD1,13,NA,TRBV5-1,CASSLLTGDEQFF,TGCGCCAGCAGCTTACTGACAGGGGATGAGCAGTTCTTC
TRBJ2-1,NA,12,NA,TRBV2,CASSEALWGKFF,TGTGCCAGCAGTGAAGCGCTTTGGGGGAAGTTCTTC
TRBJ1-5,NA,16,NA,TRBV7-8,CASGYSGGVGNQPQHF,TGTGCCAGCGGCTACTCCGGAGGGGTTGGCAATCAGCCCCAGCATTTT
TRBJ2-3,NA,13,few,TRBV27,CASSLSSTDTQYF,TGTGCCAGCAGTTTATCTAGCACAGATACGCAGTATTTT
TRBJ2-7,NA,14,NA,TRBV4-1,CASSLGRGRYEQYF,TGCGCCAGCAGCCTGGGACGGGGGAGGTACGAGCAGTACTTC
TRBJ2-3,TRBD1,18,NA,TRBV28,CASSLPYTGAGGTDTQYF,TGTGCCAGCAGTTTACCCTATACAGGGGCAGGGGGCACAGATACGCAGTATTTT
TRBJ2-6,NA,19,NA,TRBV27,CASSSRTPRGDGGANVLTF,TGTGCCAGCAGTTCTCGGACACCAAGGGGGGATGGAGGGGCCAACGTCCTGACTTTC
TRBJ2-3,TRBD2,15,NA,TRBV2,CASTWTSGSTDTQYF,TGTGCCAGCACCTGGACTAGCGGGAGCACAGATACGCAGTATTTT
TRBJ2-7,NA,16,NA,TRBV28,CASSLNRAFPSYEQYF,TGTGCCAGCAGTTTAAACAGAGCTTTTCCCTCCTACGAGCAGTACTTC
TRBJ2-7,TRBD2,16,NA,TRBV28,CASRTSTGTRFYEQYF,TGTGCCAGCAGAACCTCCACCGGGACTAGGTTTTACGAGCAGTACTTC
TRBJ1-5,NA,15,NA,TRBV19,CASSIIGGPNQPQHF,TGTGCCAGTAGTATTATCGGTGGACCCAATCAGCCCCAGCATTTT
TRBJ2-3,TRBD2,15,once,TRBV6-5,CASSYVGLATDTQYF,TGTGCCAGCAGTTACGTAGGACTAGCGACAGATACGCAGTATTTT